This T cell receptor (beta chain) was sequenced during a study of blood T cell repertoires in COVID-19. About the study: T cells, B-cell-depleted T cells, or PBMCs supplied cDNA or gDNA.

Germline loops: CDR1 SQVTM, CDR2 ANQGSEA. The CDR3 runs 13 residues. V was pared by 4 bases and J by 4 bases, with 11 bases between. The table came from immunoSEQ multiplex PCR; TCRdb's copy has only in-frame clones and leaves some out. The sample lists 400,000 or so clones; 70% to 90% were seen once. This TCR was sampled from a man aged 35 to 55 in a cohort exposed to, infected with or recovered from COVID-19 (not recorded which). The chain combines TRBV29-1 with TRBJ1-5, with D tentatively TRBD1 (5 bases). The specimen sequenced was PBMCs or T cells enriched from blood (not recorded which). CDR3 region: CSVGLGENQPQHF. CDR3 DNA: TGCAGCGTTGGACTAGGGGAAAATCAGCCCCAGCATTTT.